A selection of T cell receptor beta chains follows, all from one sample in a study of a mutant IDH1 vaccine in newly diagnosed glioma. Their specific antigens are unknown. Some clones are missing from TCRdb's copy, which holds only in-frame ones; the method was immunoSEQ multiplex PCR. The data contain some 40,000 clones, 65% to 80% of them singletons. Source: PBMCs, taken from a glioma patient whose treatment included an IDH1 peptide vaccine. These receptors originate from a middle-aged man with glioma. CDR3s include the opening cysteine and the closing phenylalanine or tryptophan. Fields, in order: V gene, D gene, CDR3 length, clone size, J gene, CDR3 protein, CDR3 DNA. D genes are given only for firm matches. Clone size is stated in some rows and not others, as once, few, many or a class when expanded.

TRBV7-2,TRBD2,16,NA,TRBJ2-1,CASSLAGLAVNNEQFF,TGTGCCAGCAGCTTAGCGGGACTAGCGGTTAACAATGAGCAGTTCTTC
TRBV18,NA,16,medium-sized,TRBJ1-5,CASSPPWPTPNQPQHF,TGTGCCAGCTCACCGCCCTGGCCCACACCCAATCAGCCCCAGCATTTT
TRBV28,NA,13,NA,TRBJ1-2,CASSPTGLDGYTF,TGTGCCAGCAGTCCTACAGGGTTAGATGGCTACACCTTC
TRBV13,TRBD1,12,NA,TRBJ1-2,CASSLEWDRVTF,TGTGCCAGCAGCTTAGAATGGGACAGGGTCACCTTC
TRBV2,NA,17,NA,TRBJ1-3,CASSERTIRNTGNTIYF,TGTGCCAGCAGTGAACGGACTATACGAAACACTGGAAACACCATATATTTT
TRBV9,NA,17,NA,TRBJ2-1,CASSVATGRAGLGEQFF,TGTGCCAGCAGCGTAGCTACGGGAAGGGCCGGCTTGGGGGAGCAGTTCTTC
TRBV7-9,NA,15,once,TRBJ2-3,CASSSLEAITDTQYF,TGTGCCAGCAGCTCGCTGGAAGCAATCACAGATACGCAGTATTTT
TRBV25-1,NA,14,NA,TRBJ2-6,CASSRGSGANVLTF,TGTGCCAGCAGTCGGGGCTCTGGGGCCAACGTCCTGACTTTC
TRBV5-1,TRBD1,15,NA,TRBJ1-1,CASSLTDRVNTEAFF,TGCGCCAGCAGCTTGACGGACAGGGTGAACACTGAAGCTTTCTTT
TRBV15,NA,18,few,TRBJ2-5,CATSREESFKGGGETQYF,TGTGCCACCAGCAGGGAGGAAAGTTTCAAAGGGGGTGGGGAGACCCAGTACTTC
TRBV19,TRBD1,13,NA,TRBJ1-2,CASGGDRRYGYTF,TGTGCCAGTGGGGGGGACAGAAGATATGGCTACACCTTC
TRBV7-9,TRBD1,14,NA,TRBJ1-2,CASSPRQGARGYTF,TGTGCCAGCAGCCCAAGACAGGGGGCGCGTGGCTACACCTTC